This TCR beta chain appears in the sequencing data of a study of shared T cell receptors in the human thymus. Germline CDR1 and CDR2: WNHNN and SYGVQD (reference sequence). V gave up 4 bases and J gave up 4 bases, with 19 bases separating them. The CDR3 is 16 residues long. Some clones are missing from TCRdb's copy, which holds only in-frame ones; the method was immunoSEQ multiplex PCR. The sample yields 500,000 to 750,000 clones, 88% seen once. The same sample was also studied in work on human thymus T cells. That report adds: Serving as donors were healthy Finnish infants, each of whom was having open corrective surgery for congenital heart defects.

The chain links TRBV10-1 to TRBJ1-2; possible D gene TRBD1, 6 bases. This sequence was found in a boy younger than two with a congenital heart defect. Sequenced material: thymocytes. Written as DNA, the CDR3 is TGCGCCAGCAGTGCTCGGGAGGACAGCTCCTTCTATGGCTACACCTTC. Its protein is CASSAREDSSFYGYTF.